This T cell receptor beta chain was recorded in a study of cytomegalovirus exposure and HLA in healthy donors. The V end lost 4 bases, the J end lost 5 bases, and 15 bases lay between the germline ends. The CDR3 has 14 amino acids. Germline V gives CDR1 SGHDT, CDR2 YYEEEE. PCR employed 60 Vbeta and 13 Jbeta primers. Repertoires were generated with immunoSEQ multiplex PCR, while TCRdb's copy carries only in-frame clones and drops some. The table includes over 150,000 clones, over 80% detected once. Sequencing used PBMCs. The source is a boy aged 2 to 9 in good health and CMV-seronegative. The chain recombines TRBV5-6 with TRBJ2-5, with D possibly matching TRBD1 (6 bases). In nucleotides, the CDR3 is TGTGCCAGCAGCCTGGCAGGGGCGGAGGAGACCCAGTACTTC. Encoded protein: CASSLAGAEETQYF. The full variable domain, with the rest looked up from reference TRBV5-6 and TRBJ2-5, is DAGVTQSPTHLIKTRGQQVTLRCSPKSGHDTVSWYQQALGQGPQFIFQYYEEEERQRGNFPDRFSGHQFPNYSSELNVNALLLGDSALYLCASSLAGAEETQYFGPGTRLLVL.